This TCR beta chain derives from a study of blood T cell repertoires in COVID-19. Study background: The origin of the acute and convalescent COVID-19 samples was the United States, Italy and Spain.

Germline V gene lookup returns CDR1 SGHKS and CDR2 YYEKEE (reference sequence). V dropped 7 bases and J dropped 5; count of bases not matched to a gene: 5. The CDR3 loop spans 12 amino acids. Produced via immunoSEQ multiplex PCR; TCRdb's table is partial and in-frame only. The sample consists of 93,000 or so clones, 89% of them appearing once. This chain links TRBV5-5 with TRBJ1-1, with 7 positions matching TRBD1. The receptor's source is a woman aged 60-70 years with acute or convalescent COVID-19. Sequences were obtained from peripheral blood. The CDR3 region is CASGRTGTEAFF. CDR3 DNA sequence: TGTGCCAGCGGCAGGACAGGAACTGAAGCTTTCTTT. Drawing the rest from reference TRBV5-5 and TRBJ1-1, the complete variable domain is DAGVTQSPTHLIKTRGQQVTLRCSPISGHKSVSWYQQVLGQGPQFIFQYYEKEERGRGNFPDRFSARQFPNYSSELNVNALLLGDSALYLCASGRTGTEAFFGQGTRLTVV.